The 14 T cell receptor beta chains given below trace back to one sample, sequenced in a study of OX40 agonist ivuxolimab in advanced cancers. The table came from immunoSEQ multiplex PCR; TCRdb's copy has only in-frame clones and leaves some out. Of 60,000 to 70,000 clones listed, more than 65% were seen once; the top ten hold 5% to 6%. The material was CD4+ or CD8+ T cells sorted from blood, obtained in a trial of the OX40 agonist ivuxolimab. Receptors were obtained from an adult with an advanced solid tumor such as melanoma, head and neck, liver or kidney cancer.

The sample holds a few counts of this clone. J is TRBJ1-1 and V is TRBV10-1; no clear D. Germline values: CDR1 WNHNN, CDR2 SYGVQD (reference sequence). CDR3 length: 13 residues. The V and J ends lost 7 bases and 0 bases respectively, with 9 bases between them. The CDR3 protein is CASTERMNTEAFF. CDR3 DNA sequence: TGCGCCAGCACGGAGCGGATGAACACTGAAGCTTTCTTT.

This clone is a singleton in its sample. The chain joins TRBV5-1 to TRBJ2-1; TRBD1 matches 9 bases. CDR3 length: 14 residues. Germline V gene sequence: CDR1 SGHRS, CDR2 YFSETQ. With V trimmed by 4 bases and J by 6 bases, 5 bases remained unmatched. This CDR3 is CASSLGQGSNEQFF. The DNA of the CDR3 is TGCGCCAGCAGCCTCGGACAGGGGTCCAATGAGCAGTTCTTC.

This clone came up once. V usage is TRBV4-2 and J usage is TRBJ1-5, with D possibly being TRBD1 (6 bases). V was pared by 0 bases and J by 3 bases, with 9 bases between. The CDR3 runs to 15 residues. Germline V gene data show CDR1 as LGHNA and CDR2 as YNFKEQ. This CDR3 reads CASSQESGVNQPQHF. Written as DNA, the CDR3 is TGTGCCAGCAGCCAAGAGTCAGGGGTCAATCAGCCCCAGCATTTT.

The CDR3 DNA reads as TGTGCCAGCAGGGAACTAGCGGGAGGAAGGGAGACCCAGTACTTC. It codes for CASRELAGGRETQYF. The gene calls are TRBV6-5 and TRBJ2-5; 12 nucleotides match TRBD2. There are 15 residues in the CDR3. Germline CDR1 MNHEY, CDR2 SVGAGI. V trimming: 6 bases; J trimming: 5 bases; junction bases outside the gene matches: 7.

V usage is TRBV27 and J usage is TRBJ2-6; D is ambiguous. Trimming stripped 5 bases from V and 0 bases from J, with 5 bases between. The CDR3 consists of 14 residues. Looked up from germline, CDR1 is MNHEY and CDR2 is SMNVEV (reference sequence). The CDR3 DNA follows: TGTGCCAGCAGTCCCACCTCTGGGGCCAACGTCCTGACTTTC. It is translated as CASSPTSGANVLTF.

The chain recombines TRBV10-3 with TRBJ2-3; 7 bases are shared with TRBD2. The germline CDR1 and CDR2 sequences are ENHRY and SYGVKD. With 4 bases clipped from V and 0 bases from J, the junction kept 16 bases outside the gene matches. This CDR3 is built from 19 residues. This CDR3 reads CAISGIGTTQPGSTDTQYF. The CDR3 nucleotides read TGTGCCATCAGTGGGATCGGGACTACTCAACCGGGGAGCACAGATACGCAGTATTTT.

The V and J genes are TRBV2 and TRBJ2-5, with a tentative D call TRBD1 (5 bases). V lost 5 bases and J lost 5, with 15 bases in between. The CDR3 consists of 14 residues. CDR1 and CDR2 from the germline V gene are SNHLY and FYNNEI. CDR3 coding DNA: TGTGCCAGCAGTAACGTCTTGAAGGGGGAGACCCAGTACTTC. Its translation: CASSNVLKGETQYF.

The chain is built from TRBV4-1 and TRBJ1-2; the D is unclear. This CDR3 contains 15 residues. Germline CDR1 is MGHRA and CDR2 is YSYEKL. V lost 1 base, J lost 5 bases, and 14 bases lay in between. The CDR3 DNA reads TGCGCCAGCAGCCAAGGGAATGCCGACCGGTATGGCTACACCTTC. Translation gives CASSQGNADRYGYTF.

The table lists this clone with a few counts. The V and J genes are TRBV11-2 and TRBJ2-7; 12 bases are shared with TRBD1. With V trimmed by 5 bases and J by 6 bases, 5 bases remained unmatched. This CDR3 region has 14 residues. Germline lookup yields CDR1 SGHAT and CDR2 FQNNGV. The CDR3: CASSVGTGGLEQYF. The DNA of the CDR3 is TGTGCCAGCAGCGTCGGGACAGGGGGCCTCGAGCAGTACTTC. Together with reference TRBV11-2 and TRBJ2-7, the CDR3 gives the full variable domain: EAGVAQSPRYKIIEKRQSVAFWCNPISGHATLYWYQQILGQGPKLLIQFQNNGVVDDSQLPKDRFSAERLKGVDSTLKIQPAKLEDSAVYLCASSVGTGGLEQYFGPGTRLTVT.

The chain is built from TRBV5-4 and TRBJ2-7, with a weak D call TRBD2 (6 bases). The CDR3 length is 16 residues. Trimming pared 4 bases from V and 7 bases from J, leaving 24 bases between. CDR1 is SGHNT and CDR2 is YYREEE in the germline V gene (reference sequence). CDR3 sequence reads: CASSQEGSGPTLEQYF. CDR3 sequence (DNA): TGTGCCAGCAGCCAAGAGGGTAGCGGACCTACGTTAGAGCAGTACTTC.

The CDR3 DNA is TGTGCCAGCATCCTTCTTGGGGGCACAGATACGCAGTATTTT. This sequence encodes CASILLGGTDTQYF. The chain combines TRBV5-8 with TRBJ2-3, with D uncertain. The germline V gene encodes CDR1 SGHTS and CDR2 YDEGEE. Trimming pared 6 bases from V and 1 base from J, leaving 12 bases between. The CDR3 is 14 amino acids.

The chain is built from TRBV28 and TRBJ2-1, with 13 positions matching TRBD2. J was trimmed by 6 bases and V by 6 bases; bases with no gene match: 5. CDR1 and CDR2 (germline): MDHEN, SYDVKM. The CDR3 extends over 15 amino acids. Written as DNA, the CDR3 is TGTGCCAGCAGACCGGGACTAGCGGGACTCAATGAGCAGTTCTTC. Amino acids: CASRPGLAGLNEQFF.

CDR3 sequence (DNA): TGTGCCAGCAGCATGGACAGGTCAAACGGGGAGCTGTTTTTT. Residues: CASSMDRSNGELFF. The rearrangement links TRBV27 to TRBJ2-2, with 7 bases fitting TRBD1. From germline, CDR1 is MNHEY and CDR2 SMNVEV (reference sequence). Trimming cost V 6 bases and J 7 bases; bases outside gene matches: 8. The CDR3 extends over 14 amino acids.

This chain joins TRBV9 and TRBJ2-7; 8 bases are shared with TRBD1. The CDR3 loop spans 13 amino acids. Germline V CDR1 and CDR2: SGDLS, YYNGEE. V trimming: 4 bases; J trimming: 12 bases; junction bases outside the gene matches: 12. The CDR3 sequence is CASSSRDRRMPYF. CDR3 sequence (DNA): TGTGCCAGCAGCTCCCGGGACAGGAGAATGCCGTACTTC.